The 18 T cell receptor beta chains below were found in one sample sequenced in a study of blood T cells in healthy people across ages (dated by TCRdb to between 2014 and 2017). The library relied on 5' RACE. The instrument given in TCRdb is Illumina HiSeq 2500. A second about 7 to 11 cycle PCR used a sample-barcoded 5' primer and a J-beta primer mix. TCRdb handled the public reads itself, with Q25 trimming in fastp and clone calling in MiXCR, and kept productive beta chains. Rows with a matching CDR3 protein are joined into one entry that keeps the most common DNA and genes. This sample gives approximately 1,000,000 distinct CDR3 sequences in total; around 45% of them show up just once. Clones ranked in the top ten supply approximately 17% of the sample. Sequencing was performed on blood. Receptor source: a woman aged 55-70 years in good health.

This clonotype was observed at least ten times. The CDR3 sequence: CASSGVSRPYEQYF. CDR3 nucleotides: TGTGCCAGCAGTGGTGTCAGCAGACCCTACGAGCAGTACTTC. The chain carries TRBV2 and TRBJ2-7; D remains unclear. This CDR3 has 14 residues. Germline CDR1 is SNHLY and CDR2 is FYNNEI. With 4 bases removed from V and 2 bases from J, the gap between germline ends came to 12 bases.

This chain's CDR3 is CASSWDLNYGYTF. The CDR3 DNA reads as TGCGCCAGCAGCTGGGACCTTAATTATGGCTACACCTTC. The chain employs TRBV5-1 and TRBJ1-2; D may be TRBD1 (5 bases). The ends were cut back, 3 bases at V and 5 bases at J, with 11 bases in the middle. The CDR3 loop spans 13 amino acids. Germline V gene sequence: CDR1 SGHRS, CDR2 YFSETQ.

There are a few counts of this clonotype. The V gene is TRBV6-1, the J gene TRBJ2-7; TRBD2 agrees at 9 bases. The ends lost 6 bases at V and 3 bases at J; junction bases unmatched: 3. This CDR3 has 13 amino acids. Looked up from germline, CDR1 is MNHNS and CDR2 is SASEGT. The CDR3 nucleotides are TGTGCCAGCAGGCTAGCGGGGATCTACGAGCAGTACTTC. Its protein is CASRLAGIYEQYF.

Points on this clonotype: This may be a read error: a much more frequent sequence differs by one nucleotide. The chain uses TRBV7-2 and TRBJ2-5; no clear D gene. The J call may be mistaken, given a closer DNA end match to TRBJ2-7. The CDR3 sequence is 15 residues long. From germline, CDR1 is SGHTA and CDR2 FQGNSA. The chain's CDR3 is CASSSSAEGNYEQYF. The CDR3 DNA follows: TGTGCCAGCAGCTCTTCCGCGGAAGGGAATTACGAGCAGTACTTC.

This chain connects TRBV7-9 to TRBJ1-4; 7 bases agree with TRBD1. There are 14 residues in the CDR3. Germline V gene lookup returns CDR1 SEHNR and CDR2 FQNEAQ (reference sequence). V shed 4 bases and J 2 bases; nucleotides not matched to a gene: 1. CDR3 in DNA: TGTGCCAGCAGCTCGGGACAGACTAATGAAAAACTGTTTTTT. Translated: CASSSGQTNEKLFF.

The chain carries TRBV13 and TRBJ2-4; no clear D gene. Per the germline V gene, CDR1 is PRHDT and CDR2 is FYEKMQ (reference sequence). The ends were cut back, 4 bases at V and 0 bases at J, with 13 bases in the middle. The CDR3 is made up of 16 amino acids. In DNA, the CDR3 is TGTGCCAGCAGCTCCGGTTCCCTTTTAGCCAAAAACATTCAGTACTTC. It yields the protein CASSSGSLLAKNIQYF.

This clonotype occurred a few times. As DNA, the CDR3 is TGTGCCAGCATGGGGGAACCAGGAGAAAAACTGTTTTTT. It encodes CASMGEPGEKLFF. The chain combines TRBV6-1 with TRBJ1-4; D might be TRBD1 (5 bases). V was shortened by 7 bases and J by 8 bases, with 14 bases between the two germline ends. CDR1 and CDR2 from the germline V gene are MNHNS and SASEGT. The CDR3 loop spans 13 amino acids.

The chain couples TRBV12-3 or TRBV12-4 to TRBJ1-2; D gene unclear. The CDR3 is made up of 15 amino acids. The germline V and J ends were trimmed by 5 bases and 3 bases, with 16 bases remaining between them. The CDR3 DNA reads TGTGCCAGCAGTCCCCTGGGGAACTGGGACTATGGCTACACCTTC. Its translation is CASSPLGNWDYGYTF.

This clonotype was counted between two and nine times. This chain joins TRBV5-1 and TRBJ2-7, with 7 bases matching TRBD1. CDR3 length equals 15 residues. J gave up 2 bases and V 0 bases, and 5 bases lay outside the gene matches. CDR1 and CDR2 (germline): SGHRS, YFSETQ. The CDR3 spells CASSLAQTGPYEQYF. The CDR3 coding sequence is TGCGCCAGCAGCTTGGCGCAGACAGGGCCCTACGAGCAGTACTTC. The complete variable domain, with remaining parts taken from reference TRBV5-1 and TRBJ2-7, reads KAGVTQTPRYLIKTRGQQVTLSCSPISGHRSVSWYQQTPGQGLQFLFEYFSETQRNKGNFPGRFSGRQFSNSRSEMNVSTLELGDSALYLCASSLAQTGPYEQYFGPGTRLTVT.

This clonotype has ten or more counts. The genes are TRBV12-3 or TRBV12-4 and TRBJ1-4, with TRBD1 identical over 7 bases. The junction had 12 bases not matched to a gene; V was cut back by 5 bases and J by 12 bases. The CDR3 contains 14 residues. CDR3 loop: CASSPWDSVRQLFF. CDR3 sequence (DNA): TGTGCCAGCAGTCCTTGGGACAGCGTGAGGCAACTGTTTTTT.

This CDR3 is CASSEARSGRKQFF. The CDR3 DNA is TGTGCCAGCAGTGAAGCGAGGTCAGGAAGAAAGCAGTTCTTC. The chain carries TRBV6-1 and TRBJ2-1; no clear D gene. The CDR3 contains 14 residues. V gave up 0 bases and J gave up 11 bases, with 14 bases separating them. Per the germline V gene, CDR1 is MNHNS and CDR2 is SASEGT.

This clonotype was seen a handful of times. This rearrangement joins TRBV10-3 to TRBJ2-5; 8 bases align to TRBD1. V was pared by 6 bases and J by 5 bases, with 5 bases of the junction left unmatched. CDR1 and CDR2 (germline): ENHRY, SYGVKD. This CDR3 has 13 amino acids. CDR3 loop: CAIRPTGVETQYF. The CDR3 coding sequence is TGTGCCATCAGACCGACAGGGGTGGAGACCCAGTACTTC.

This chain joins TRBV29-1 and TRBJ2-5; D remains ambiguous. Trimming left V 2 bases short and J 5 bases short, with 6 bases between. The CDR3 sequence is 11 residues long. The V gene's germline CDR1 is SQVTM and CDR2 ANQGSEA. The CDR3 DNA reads TGCAGCGTTGAATGGCGGGAGACCCAGTACTTC. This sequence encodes CSVEWRETQYF.

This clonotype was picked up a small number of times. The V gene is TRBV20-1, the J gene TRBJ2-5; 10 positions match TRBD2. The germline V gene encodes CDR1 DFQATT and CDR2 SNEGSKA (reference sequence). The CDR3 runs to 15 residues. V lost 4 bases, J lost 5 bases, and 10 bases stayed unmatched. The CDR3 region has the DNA TGCAGTGCTAAGTTCGCTAGCGGGAGTAGCGAGACCCAGTACTTC. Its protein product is CSAKFASGSSETQYF.

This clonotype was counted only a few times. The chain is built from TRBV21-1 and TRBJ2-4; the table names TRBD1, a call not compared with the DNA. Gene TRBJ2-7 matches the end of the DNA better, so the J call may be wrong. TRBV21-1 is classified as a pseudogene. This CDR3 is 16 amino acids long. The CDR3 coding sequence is TGTGCCAGCGGCCCATCCTCCGGGACAGTACTCTACGAGCAGTACTTC. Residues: CASGPSSGTVLYEQYF.

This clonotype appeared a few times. CDR3 coding DNA: TGTGCCACCAGCACGGGACATAGGGAGACCCAGTACTTC. As protein: CATSTGHRETQYF. The chain links TRBV15 to TRBJ2-5, with D perhaps matching TRBD1 (6 bases). Trimming left V 4 bases short and J 5 bases short, with 11 bases between. Germline assignment: CDR1 LNHNV and CDR2 YYDKDF (reference sequence). The CDR3 totals 13 residues. The complete variable domain, with remaining parts taken from reference TRBV15 and TRBJ2-5, reads DAMVIQNPRYQVTQFGKPVTLSCSQTLNHNVMYWYQQKSSQAPKLLFHYYDKDFNNEADTPDNFQSRRPNTSFCFLDIRSPGLGDTAMYLCATSTGHRETQYFGPGTRLLVL.

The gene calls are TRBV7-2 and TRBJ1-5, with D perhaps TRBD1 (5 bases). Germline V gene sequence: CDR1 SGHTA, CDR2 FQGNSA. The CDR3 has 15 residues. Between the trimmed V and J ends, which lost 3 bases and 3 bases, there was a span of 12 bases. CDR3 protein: CASSFKSGVNQPQHF. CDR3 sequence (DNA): TGTGCCAGCAGCTTCAAGTCGGGGGTCAATCAGCCCCAGCATTTT.

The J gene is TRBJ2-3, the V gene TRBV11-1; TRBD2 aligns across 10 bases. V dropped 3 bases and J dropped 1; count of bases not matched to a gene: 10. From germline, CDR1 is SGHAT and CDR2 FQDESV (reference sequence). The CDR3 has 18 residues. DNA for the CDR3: TGTGCCAGCAGCTTCGCCCCGGGACTAGCGATAGGCACAGATACGCAGTATTTT. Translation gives CASSFAPGLAIGTDTQYF.